This T cell receptor beta chain comes out of a study of T cells in Graves' hyperthyroidism and ophthalmopathy. About the research overall: Peripheral blood was obtained at initial diagnosis, preceding any treatment. Study-level results: Appearing also in blood were most of the thyroid clonotypes expanded above 0.001.

Researchers took RNA transcripts and amplified the TCR beta CDR3 regions from them. When the TCR CDR3 underwent first-round RT-PCR, the HTBI primer set was used. MiXCR, applied by TCRdb to the multiplex PCR reads, yields one record per CDR3 protein. Of hundreds of thousands of distinct CDR3 sequences in the sample, 12% to 15% are singletons; the top ten hold 30% to 40%. For ophthalmopathy patients, the Clinical Activity Score was at least 3 and the NOSPECS grade at least 4; duration was under 3 months. Source material for PBMCs was more than 7.5 ml fresh peripheral blood. At least ten counts were recorded for this clonotype. What it recognizes is unknown. This receptor was taken from a woman in her thirties or forties with Graves' ophthalmopathy. Specimen: blood.

DNA of the CDR3: TGTGCCAGCAGTTTACTGCTTGGCGGGGGGATGGATACGCAGTATTTT. Protein sequence: CASSLLLGGGMDTQYF. The chain is built from TRBV12-3 or TRBV12-4 and TRBJ2-3, with 8 bases lining up with TRBD2. J was trimmed by 6 bases and V by 2 bases; bases with no gene match: 10. CDR3 length: 16 residues.